Listed here are 5 T cell receptor beta chains from one sample, sequenced in a study of blood T cell repertoires in COVID-19. Generated by immunoSEQ multiplex PCR, the TCRdb table keeps only in-frame clones and is missing some. The table includes about 200,000 clones, around 84% detected once. Specimen: peripheral blood. Every receptor here comes from a man over 45 with acute or convalescent COVID-19.

This chain connects TRBV18 to TRBJ1-3; D gene ambiguous. The CDR3 runs to 16 residues. V gave up 2 bases and J gave up 1 base, with 12 bases separating them. The germline V gene has CDR1 KGHSH and CDR2 LQKENI. CDR3 sequence reads: CASSPAGGQSGNTIYF. Written as DNA, the CDR3 is TGTGCCAGCTCACCAGCGGGTGGGCAGTCTGGAAACACCATATATTTT.

The genes are TRBV10-3 and TRBJ1-6; TRBD1 agrees at 10 bases. V was clipped by 8 bases and J by 9 bases; unmatched bases: 7. Germline CDR1 is ENHRY and CDR2 is SYGVKD. The CDR3 consists of 14 residues. CDR3 sequence reads: CAISPGTGASPLHF. In DNA, the CDR3 is TGTGCCATCTCCCCCGGGACAGGGGCTTCACCCCTCCACTTT.

V is TRBV18 and J is TRBJ2-7, with D perhaps TRBD2 (6 bases). Germline V CDR1 and CDR2: KGHSH, LQKENI. V was trimmed by 2 bases and J by 5 bases, leaving 10 bases between them. The CDR3 length is 13 residues. This chain's CDR3 is CASSPIGGHEQYF. CDR3 DNA: TGTGCCAGCTCACCAATCGGGGGTCACGAGCAGTACTTC.

This clone was recorded a few times. V usage is TRBV4-2 and J usage is TRBJ1-3, with 7 bases that match TRBD1. The CDR3 extends over 18 amino acids. V was clipped by 1 base and J by 1 base; unmatched bases: 10. Per germline, CDR1 LGHNA and CDR2 YNFKEQ. The CDR3 here is CASSQAFGGGFSGNTIYF. The CDR3 region has the DNA TGTGCCAGCAGCCAAGCATTTGGAGGGGGCTTTTCTGGAAACACCATATATTTT.

V usage is TRBV18 and J usage is TRBJ1-1; D is perhaps TRBD1 (5 bases). The CDR3 is 15 amino acids. Germline lookup yields CDR1 KGHSH and CDR2 LQKENI. Deletions cut 2 bases from V and 6 bases from J, with 16 bases between. This CDR3 reads CASSPEQVAQAEAFF. In DNA form, the CDR3 reads TGTGCCAGCTCACCAGAACAGGTTGCCCAAGCTGAAGCTTTCTTT.